This T cell receptor beta chain is from a study of blood T cells in healthy people across ages. This CDR3 comprises 15 residues. The germline CDR1 and CDR2 sequences are SEHNR and FQNEAQ (reference sequence). V was cut by 3 bases and J by 4 bases, with 10 bases left in between. Remarks on this clonotype: Its antigen is not known.

It was with a sample-barcoded 5' primer and a J-beta primer mix that a second PCR of about 6 to 12 cycles was run. Every cDNA was tagged by a template-switch adaptor with 12 random nucleotides. In TCRdb, the 5' RACE reads were re-called with MiXCR into one record per CDR3 protein. The table lists 800,000 to 1,000,000 distinct CDR3 sequences, roughly 50% of them singletons, with 13% in the top ten. Each individual donor underwent a draw of approximately 10 milliliters of peripheral blood. Whole-study results and caveats: Since the PBMCs were unsorted, naive and antigen-experienced cells could not be conclusively compared.

This rearrangement joins TRBV7-9 to TRBJ1-6; D call uncertain. The receptor was isolated from a man aged 25 to 45 in good health. Sequencing was done on a sample of blood. The CDR3 is CASSLRQDYNSPLHF. The CDR3 nucleotides are TGTGCCAGCAGCTTGCGACAAGATTATAATTCACCCCTCCACTTT.